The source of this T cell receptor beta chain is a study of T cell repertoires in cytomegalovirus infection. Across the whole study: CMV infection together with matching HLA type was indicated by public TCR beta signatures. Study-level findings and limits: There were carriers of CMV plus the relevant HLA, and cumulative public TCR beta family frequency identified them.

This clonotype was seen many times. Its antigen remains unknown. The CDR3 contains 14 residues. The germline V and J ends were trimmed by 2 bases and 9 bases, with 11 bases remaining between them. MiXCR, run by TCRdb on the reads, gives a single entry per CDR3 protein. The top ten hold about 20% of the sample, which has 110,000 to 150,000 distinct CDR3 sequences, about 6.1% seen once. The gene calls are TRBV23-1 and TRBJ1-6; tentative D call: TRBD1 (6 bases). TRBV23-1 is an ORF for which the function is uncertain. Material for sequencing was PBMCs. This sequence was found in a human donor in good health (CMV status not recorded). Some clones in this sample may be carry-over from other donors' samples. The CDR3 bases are TGCGCCAGCAGTCAACGGGACACAGGTTCACCCCTCCACTTT. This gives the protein CASSQRDTGSPLHF.